This T cell receptor (beta chain) was found in a study of Ad26.COV2.S vaccination and SARS-CoV-2 variants. On the study more broadly: The study gave Ad26.COV2.S intramuscularly, once or twice 56 days apart. Study-level results: Ad26.COV2.S recipients had broader spike-specific TCRs (P = 0.0014). Participants given vaccine showed non-spike TCR breadth similar to that of placebo recipients.

TCRdb's table, derived via immunoSEQ multiplex PCR, lists solely in-frame clones and lacks some. The table shows about 430,000 clones, with 90% occurring only once. CDR1 is MNHEY, CDR2 SMNVEV, per germline (reference sequence). The CDR3 loop spans 14 amino acids. The J segment lost 3 bases and the V segment lost 3 bases, leaving 3 bases of the junction unmatched. Note on this clone: Its antigen is unidentified.

Treatment in this sample: 15 to 20 received Ad26.COV2.S at low or high dose, single or two shots; several received placebo; per-sample allocation not given. Sampling was performed 63 days after the first vaccine or placebo injection. Aged 18-55 years, donor was enrolled in Boston in 2020. The TCR originated in a person between 18 and 59 years old who received the Ad26.COV2.S COVID-19 vaccine or a placebo. This chain links TRBV27 with TRBJ1-2; 8 bases fit TRBD1. The sequencing used peripheral blood, collected in a trial of Ad26.COV2.S vaccine versus placebo. The CDR3 region is CASSFYRGYYGYTF. The CDR3 DNA reads TGTGCCAGCAGTTTCTACAGGGGGTACTATGGCTACACCTTC.